This note documents a single T cell receptor beta chain sequence. Its antigen is still unknown. Base qualities were left out, and no much larger clone turns up one base away. The CDR3, from cysteine to phenylalanine, totals 15 residues. CDR3 DNA only is kept here, 45 bases in frame from base 1. V is cut back by 2 bases and J by 2 bases, with 6 bases in the junction unmatched. From a lookup of the germline V gene, CDR1 and CDR2 are SGHRS and YFSETQ. In the ViraFEST assay, PBMC were stimulated with viral peptide pools, and antigen-specific CD4+ T cell clonotypes were then identified by expansion using TCR sequencing. After 10 to 11 days of culture, CD4+ T cells were isolated with the EasySep CD4+ T cell isolation kit. Participants received two doses of either the BNT162b2 or the mRNA-1273 mRNA SARS-CoV-2 vaccine. Negative nucleocapsid antibody results before and after vaccination confirmed that the healthy vaccine recipients had no prior SARS-CoV-2 infection. Each well held roughly 2.2 million PBMC cultured in IMDM containing approximately 5.2% human AB serum, 8 to 10 IU/ml IL-2 and gentamicin, along with around 11 ug/ml peptides. Half of the culture medium was replaced with fresh IL-2-containing medium on days 3 and 7. Unless noted otherwise, every peptide stimulation condition was cultured in triplicate wells. Using Ficoll-Paque Plus gradient centrifugation, PBMC were separated from whole blood and then either used fresh or cryopreserved at -140C. The spike proteins of SARS-CoV-2 and of the common cold coronaviruses HCoV-NL63, HCoV-OC43 and HCoV-229E were spanned by overlapping peptide pools. Genomic DNA was extracted from cultured CD4+ T cells with the QIAamp micro DNA kit.

This specimen comes from a study of vaccination effects on CD4 cells after COVID-19 (dated by TCRdb to the early 2020s). Looking at the study overall: Across the study, the median time from the second dose to post-vaccine sampling was 72 days (range 14 to 241). SARS-CoV-2 spike-specific CD4+ TCR repertoires from before and after mRNA vaccination were compared in COVID-19 convalescent patients and in infection-naive vaccine recipients. Cultures from other donors in the study were sequenced using the Oncomine TCR Beta short-read assay on an Illumina iSeq 100. The full study included ten to eleven COVID-19 convalescent patients and several SARS-CoV-2-naive healthy vaccine recipients. Results and caveats for the whole study, not just this receptor: In healthy vaccine recipients, vaccine-induced clones were almost all SARS-CoV-2 mono-reactive, with only 1 of 255 being cross-reactive with common cold coronaviruses. Both infection-induced and vaccine-induced clones contracted markedly at late post-vaccination timepoints, which is consistent with waning T cell responses. Limitations of the study were the small number of convalescent patients and the absence of early post-infection timepoints.

To prepare the library, the immunoSEQ multiplex PCR assay was applied. DNA from the CD4+ T cells that had been cultured and isolated underwent TCR beta CDR3 sequencing. On the study's bioinformatics: Non-productive TCR sequences were discarded, and reads were trimmed to the CDR3 region, with only CDR3s of 7 or more amino acids retained. Antigen-specific clonotypes were identified using the MANAFEST web app by comparison of expansion in peptide wells against reference cultures. To be called positive, a clone needed expansion at FDR<0.05 compared with the reference and with all other wells, an odds ratio greater than 5, and a frequency greater than 0.1% in two replicate wells. Cross-reactive clonotypes were defined as significantly expanded in SARS-CoV-2 spike wells and in at least one common cold coronavirus spike condition. Using the stringdist R package, CDR3 similarity was measured by Levenshtein distance, and unrooted trees were constructed with ape in R 3.6.1. As stored in TCRdb, this immuneACCESS dataset retains in-frame rearrangements with V and J assigned. A fraction of the clones does not appear; measured against another copy, unresolved V genes explain less than half of the discrepancy, and the remainder lacks a known reason. D and trimming come from the DNA, and the V and J calls and clone size come from that table. A total of around 33,000 clones appear in this sample, over 60% of them only once. The biggest ten clones account for around 9% of the sample.

The sample here was CD4+ T cells from PBMCs cultured with SARS-CoV-2 spike peptides, taken after COVID-19 vaccination. The sample's cell subset or site label, decoded: SARS-CoV-2 spike overlapping peptide pool stimulation. This TCR was sampled from a human donor who received a COVID-19 vaccine. The V and J segments used are TRBV5-1 and TRBJ2-5; TRBD1 matches 7 bases in the middle. Read as DNA, the sequence is TGCGCCAGCAGCTTAGAGGACAGGAAACAAGAGACCCAGTACTTC. Its translation reads: CASSLEDRKQETQYF.